The 28 T cell receptor beta chains in this list originate from one sample, sequenced in a study of Ad26.COV2.S vaccination and SARS-CoV-2 variants. Sequencing used immunoSEQ multiplex PCR; TCRdb keeps in-frame clones, though not all of them. Among about 370,000 clones listed, roughly nine tenths were seen once. The treatment here: roughly 19 received Ad26.COV2.S at low or high dose, single or two shots; about five received placebo; per-sample allocation not given. Collection of samples fell on day 63 after the first vaccine or placebo injection. Sample: peripheral blood, taken in a trial of Ad26.COV2.S vaccine versus placebo. Receptors were obtained from a person between 18 and 65 years old who received the Ad26.COV2.S COVID-19 vaccine or a placebo.

The chain recombines TRBV5-6 with TRBJ2-2, with D possibly TRBD1 on 6 matching bases. The CDR3 consists of 16 residues. Germline-derived CDR1 and CDR2 are SGHDT and YYEEEE. V was trimmed by 3 bases and J by 0 bases, leaving 12 bases between them. This CDR3 reads CASSSTGLANTGELFF. CDR3 coding DNA: TGTGCCAGCAGCTCGACAGGCCTAGCGAACACCGGGGAGCTGTTTTTT.

This chain joins TRBV6-1 and TRBJ2-2; weak D call: TRBD1 (6 bases). The V end was cut by 3 bases, the J end by 1 base, with 12 bases between. Germline assignment: CDR1 MNHNS and CDR2 SASEGT. This CDR3 is 16 amino acids long. The CDR3, as DNA: TGTGCCAGCAGTGAGCGAGACAGGCGGAACACCGGGGAGCTGTTTTTT. Translated: CASSERDRRNTGELFF.

The J gene is TRBJ2-5, the V gene TRBV4-1; D remains ambiguous. The CDR3 consists of 16 residues. Trimming removed 2 bases at V and 5 bases at J, with 18 bases between. Germline V lookup: CDR1 MGHRA, CDR2 YSYEKL. The CDR3 region is CASSQTPPGPRETQYF. The CDR3 DNA sequence: TGCGCCAGCAGCCAAACCCCTCCAGGACCCAGGGAGACCCAGTACTTC.

The V gene is TRBV7-6, the J gene TRBJ1-2; D is unresolved. V lost 7 bases, J lost 3 bases, and 15 bases lay in between. CDR3 length: 14 residues. The germline V gene has CDR1 SGHVS and CDR2 FNYEAQ. The chain's CDR3 is CASTRTVGDYGYTF. The CDR3 DNA is TGTGCCAGCACCCGAACGGTCGGTGACTATGGCTACACCTTC.

This chain uses TRBV14 with TRBJ1-3, with a weak D call TRBD1 (5 bases). Trimming took off 2 bases at V and 2 bases at J, with 16 bases between the two ends. Germline V lookup: CDR1 SGHDN, CDR2 FVKESK. The CDR3 spans 17 residues. CDR3 sequence: CASSQSSEGSPGNTIYF. CDR3 sequence (DNA): TGTGCCAGCAGCCAAAGCTCAGAGGGGAGTCCTGGAAACACCATATATTTT.

The CDR3 region has the DNA TGCGCCAGCAGCCAAGATCGAGGGACTAGCGGGGGCGAGCAGTACTTC. It is translated as CASSQDRGTSGGEQYF. J is TRBJ2-7 and V is TRBV4-3; 14 bases match TRBD2. V dropped 0 bases and J dropped 6; count of bases not matched to a gene: 4. Germline V gene data show CDR1 as LGHNA and CDR2 as YSLEER. CDR3 length: 16 residues.

The chain employs TRBV9 and TRBJ1-3; D not certain. The CDR3 has 14 amino acids. The V end was cut by 7 bases, the J end by 0 bases, with 11 bases between. The V gene's germline CDR1 is SGDLS and CDR2 YYNGEE. CDR3 in DNA: TGTGCCAGCTCCCGCCCTAACTCTGGAAACACCATATATTTT. Its translation: CASSRPNSGNTIYF.

V is TRBV6-5 and J is TRBJ1-5, with D unresolved. The CDR3 contains 15 residues. Trimming took off 6 bases at V and 3 bases at J, with 15 bases between the two ends. CDR1 and CDR2 (germline): MNHEY, SVGAGI. The chain's CDR3 is CASSDGTTNNQPQHF. In nucleotides, the CDR3 is TGTGCCAGCAGCGACGGCACAACCAACAATCAGCCCCAGCATTTT.

V and J are TRBV30 and TRBJ2-1, with D possibly being TRBD2 (6 bases). Germline V lookup: CDR1 GTSNPN, CDR2 SVGIG (reference sequence). The CDR3 spans 13 residues. The V and J ends lost 0 bases and 5 bases respectively, with 8 bases between them. The chain's CDR3 is CAWSVPGDNEQFF. The CDR3 DNA follows: TGTGCCTGGAGTGTTCCGGGAGACAATGAGCAGTTCTTC. Complete variable domain (other parts from reference TRBV30 and TRBJ2-1): SQTIHQWPATLVQPVGSPLSLECTVEGTSNPNLYWYRQAAGRGLQLLFYSVGIGQISSEVPQNLSASRPQDRQFILSSKKLLLSDSGFYLCAWSVPGDNEQFFGPGTRLTVL.

On this clone itself: A read error may produce the germline difference seen at one junction end. The chain is built from TRBV7-7 and TRBJ2-1; D is unresolved. Per the germline V gene, CDR1 is SSHAT and CDR2 is FNYEAQ (reference sequence). The CDR3 totals 13 residues. The CDR3 loop is CASSLDGYNEQFF. Written as DNA, the CDR3 is TGTGCTAGCAGCTTAGACGGATACAATGAGCAGTTCTTC.

This chain links TRBV4-1 with TRBJ2-7; the D gene is possibly TRBD1 (6 bases). Germline V gene lookup returns CDR1 MGHRA and CDR2 YSYEKL. The CDR3 is 16 residues long. With 0 bases removed from V and 2 bases from J, the gap between germline ends came to 14 bases. The CDR3 reads CASSQDSTGIAYEQYF. CDR3 DNA sequence: TGCGCCAGCAGCCAAGATTCGACAGGAATAGCCTACGAGCAGTACTTC.

This chain joins TRBV6-5 and TRBJ2-3; possibly TRBD2 for D (5 bases). CDR3 length: 14 residues. Trimming pared 6 bases from V and 0 bases from J, leaving 10 bases between. Germline CDR1 and CDR2: MNHEY and SVGAGI. This CDR3 is CASRWRVSTDTQYF. The CDR3 region has the DNA TGTGCCAGCAGGTGGCGGGTGAGCACAGATACGCAGTATTTT.

V gene TRBV10-3 combines with J gene TRBJ1-5, with D possibly matching TRBD1 (5 bases). Trimming left V 2 bases short and J 0 bases short, with 11 bases between. Germline lookup yields CDR1 ENHRY and CDR2 SYGVKD. CDR3 length: 16 residues. CDR3 protein: CAISETGVDSNQPQHF. The CDR3 DNA reads TGTGCCATCAGTGAGACAGGAGTTGATAGCAATCAGCCCCAGCATTTT.

Notes on this clone: Without the conserved terminal phenylalanine or tryptophan, this CDR3 likely stems from a read error. The limits of the CDR3 on the DNA are not certain, so only TCRdb's listed CDR3 is given. The CDR3 sequence is CASSESWRGLFIL. V is TRBV6-1 and J is TRBJ2-4; the table's D call of TRBD2 was not tested on the DNA. The CDR3 has 13 residues if both end residues are counted. The germline gives CDR1 MNHNS, CDR2 SASEGT.

The V and J genes are TRBV7-6 and TRBJ1-2, with D unresolved. V was shortened by 5 bases and J by 6 bases, with 16 bases between the two germline ends. Germline values: CDR1 SGHVS, CDR2 FNYEAQ. The CDR3 contains 14 residues. The CDR3 loop reads CASSLSTGSDGYTF. The CDR3 nucleotides are TGTGCCAGCAGCCTATCCACGGGTTCCGATGGCTACACCTTC.

The rearrangement joins TRBV5-6 to TRBJ1-4, with D hard to call. Trimming pared 0 bases from V and 14 bases from J, leaving 14 bases between. The CDR3 is 13 amino acids. The germline V gene has CDR1 SGHDT and CDR2 YYEEEE. The CDR3 loop is CASSLGARTLLFF. CDR3 sequence (DNA): TGTGCCAGCAGCTTGGGGGCCCGAACACTCCTGTTTTTT.

This chain joins TRBV4-3 and TRBJ2-1; 7 nucleotides align to TRBD1. This CDR3 spans 18 amino acids. V shed 3 bases and J 0 bases; nucleotides not matched to a gene: 11. Germline loops: CDR1 LGHNA, CDR2 YSLEER. CDR3 region: CASSQRGQPGFSYNEQFF. CDR3 nucleotide sequence: TGCGCCAGCAGCCAGAGGGGACAGCCGGGGTTCTCCTACAATGAGCAGTTCTTC.

The chain couples TRBV7-2 to TRBJ1-3, with TRBD1 matching over 7 bases. Germline CDR1 is SGHTA and CDR2 is FQGNSA. With 1 base clipped from V and 4 bases from J, the junction kept 4 bases outside the gene matches. CDR3 length equals 15 residues. The CDR3: CASSLEGASGNTIYF. The CDR3 nucleotides are TGTGCCAGCAGCTTAGAGGGGGCCTCCGGAAACACCATATATTTT.

The V gene is TRBV7-2, the J gene TRBJ1-3, with D hard to call. Trimming took off 5 bases at V and 5 bases at J, with 13 bases between the two ends. CDR3 length: 14 residues. CDR1 SGHTA and CDR2 FQGNSA come from the germline V gene. The DNA of the CDR3 is TGTGCCAGCAGCCCCTCATCGGCACGAAACACCATATATTTT. As protein: CASSPSSARNTIYF.

This clone occurred once. The rearrangement links TRBV5-1 to TRBJ1-2; no firm D call. The CDR3 extends over 13 amino acids. Germline lookup yields CDR1 SGHRS and CDR2 YFSETQ. The ends were cut back, 5 bases at V and 8 bases at J, with 16 bases in the middle. For the CDR3, the DNA is TGCGCCAGCAGTCTGGGCGATCTACGGGGCTACACCTTC. This codes for CASSLGDLRGYTF.

The chain combines TRBV5-5 with TRBJ2-7; D is possibly TRBD1 (6 bases). This CDR3 spans 12 amino acids. CDR1 SGHKS and CDR2 YYEKEE come from the germline V gene (reference sequence). Trimming stripped 4 bases from V and 6 bases from J, with 11 bases between. The CDR3 coding sequence is TGTGCCAGCAGCCAGACAGGCTTCGAGCAGTACTTC. Its protein is CASSQTGFEQYF.

This clone appeared a few times. V usage is TRBV6-1 and J usage is TRBJ1-5; 7 bases agree with TRBD1. Germline CDR1 reads MNHNS; CDR2 reads SASEGT. V lost 0 bases, J lost 5 bases, and 10 bases stayed unmatched. The CDR3 runs 17 residues. This chain's CDR3 is CASSEAPGQAAYQPQHF. CDR3 in DNA: TGTGCCAGCAGTGAAGCCCCTGGACAGGCAGCCTATCAGCCCCAGCATTTT.

CDR3 sequence (DNA): TGCGCCGCCCCGGGCACCGACACAGATACGCAGTATTTT. Amino acid sequence: CAAPGTDTDTQYF. The chain has TRBV29-1 and TRBJ2-3; D gene uncertain. CDR3 length: 13 amino acids. Germline CDR1 and CDR2: SQVTM and ANQGSEA.

This chain connects TRBV27 to TRBJ1-6; D gene ambiguous. Trimming took off 5 bases at V and 0 bases at J, with 14 bases between the two ends. The CDR3 runs 17 residues. In germline, CDR1 is MNHEY, CDR2 SMNVEV (reference sequence). The CDR3 sequence is CASSLAAASSYNSPLHF. The CDR3 DNA sequence: TGTGCCAGCAGTCTCGCCGCAGCAAGCTCCTATAATTCACCCCTCCACTTT.

The chain couples TRBV7-2 to TRBJ2-3, with TRBD2 matching 8 bases. The CDR3 loop spans 15 amino acids. The V and J ends lost 4 bases and 6 bases, in that order; junction bases with no gene match: 9. CDR1 SGHTA and CDR2 FQGNSA come from the germline V gene. CDR3 residues: CASSYDGLARDTQYF. In DNA form, the CDR3 reads TGTGCCAGCAGCTATGATGGACTAGCCAGGGATACGCAGTATTTT.

This clone appeared many times. The chain couples TRBV6-6 to TRBJ2-5, with D perhaps matching TRBD2 (6 bases). V lost 6 bases and J 3 bases, leaving 14 bases between the germline ends. CDR1 MNHNY and CDR2 SVGAGI come from the germline V gene (reference sequence). The CDR3 runs 14 residues. In nucleotides, the CDR3 is TGTGCCAGCAGCCAGGAGGGCCAAGAAGAGACCCAGTACTTC. This encodes CASSQEGQEETQYF.

This chain joins TRBV7-2 and TRBJ2-1; tentatively, D is TRBD2 (6 bases). Per germline, CDR1 SGHTA and CDR2 FQGNSA. The CDR3 is made up of 13 amino acids. V lost 5 bases and J lost 8, with 13 bases in between. CDR3 in DNA: TGTGCCAGCAGCCGGTGGTGGGGGGATGAGCAGTTCTTC. Translating gives CASSRWWGDEQFF.

This sequence joins TRBV18 and TRBJ2-1; 7 bases agree with TRBD1. With 0 bases clipped from V and 4 bases from J, the junction kept 9 bases outside the gene matches. CDR3 length equals 17 residues. The germline CDR1 and CDR2 sequences are KGHSH and LQKENI. CDR3 protein: CASSPPIGNRGYNEQFF. Here the CDR3 DNA reads TGTGCCAGCTCACCACCGATAGGCAACAGGGGTTACAATGAGCAGTTCTTC.